This TCR beta chain was identified in a study of CXCR3-negative and CXCR3-positive naive CD8 T cells. The overall study: Collectively, the libraries yielded some 140 million TRB reads in total, at about 1.5 +/- 0.3 million per library.

The study's findings and limits: It was found that naive subsets had comparable surface CD5, and TCR strength was inferred from TRB CDR3 properties. Naive subsets were similarly diverse, while memory CD8+ repertoires were much less diverse. Similar TRBV-TRBJ gene usage was seen in naive CXCR3-negative and CXCR3-positive cells, but not in memory cells.

It was by 5' RACE with UMI labels that the TRB cDNA libraries were prepared. For each CDR3 protein, TCRdb gives one entry from its re-call of the 5' RACE reads, without DNA. Here the sample table reports 150,000 or so distinct CDR3 sequences. For this clonotype: Antigen: not known.

Per the germline V gene, CDR1 is SQVTM and CDR2 is ANQGSEA. The CDR3 length is 15 residues. Sequenced: naive CXCR3- CD8+ T cells from blood. This sample's subset: CD45RO-CCR7+CD27+CD95- naive CD8+ T cells lacking CXCR3 (TNR3-). The chain recombines TRBV29-1 with TRBJ2-7; TCRdb's D gene call, TRBD1, goes unchecked for lack of DNA. The TCR sequence derives from a human donor in good health. Some clones in this sample may be carry-over from other donors' samples. The CDR3 sequence: CSVEIPGAPSGEQYF.